The next 14 T cell receptor beta chains were all read from a single sample in a study of blood T cells in healthy people across ages. Using a J-beta primer mix together with a sample-barcoded 5' primer, a second PCR was run for roughly 7 to 12 cycles. From the 5' RACE reads, TCRdb called clonotypes with MiXCR, one entry per CDR3 protein. The data contain 1,300,000 or so distinct CDR3 sequences, 45% to 70% of them singletons. The sample taken for sequencing was blood. All receptors come from a man younger than 30 in good health.

CDR3 sequence (DNA): TGCAGCGTTGGGCCAGGGAAGGTCTACGAGCAGTACTTC. This gives the protein CSVGPGKVYEQYF. The chain links TRBV29-1 to TRBJ2-7; TRBD1 is a possible D gene (5 bases). CDR1 SQVTM and CDR2 ANQGSEA come from the germline V gene. V was cut by 4 bases and J by 3 bases, with 13 bases left in between. The CDR3 length is 13 residues.

As DNA, the CDR3 is TGTGCCAGCAGCTTGAGTGGACACTCTGGGGCCAACGTCCTGACTTTC. It codes for CASSLSGHSGANVLTF. The chain couples TRBV5-6 to TRBJ2-6; D might be TRBD1 (5 bases). V was clipped by 1 base and J by 0 bases, with 8 bases between them. This CDR3 is 16 amino acids long. Germline V gives CDR1 SGHDT, CDR2 YYEEEE.

This clonotype was seen only a few times. V and J are TRBV5-1 and TRBJ2-3; TRBD2 agrees at 8 bases. The V gene's germline CDR1 is SGHRS and CDR2 YFSETQ. V was clipped by 6 bases and J by 1 base; unmatched bases: 10. This CDR3 is built from 16 residues. The CDR3, as DNA: TGCGCCAGCACCTCATTGGGAGCGGGGGGCACAGATACGCAGTATTTT. Translating gives CASTSLGAGGTDTQYF.

This clonotype has a handful of counts. The genes are TRBV7-9 and TRBJ2-6, with 8 bases that match TRBD1. Germline CDR1 is SEHNR and CDR2 is FQNEAQ (reference sequence). With 5 bases clipped from V and 0 bases from J, the junction kept 9 bases outside the gene matches. The CDR3 spans 18 residues. As DNA, the CDR3 is TGTGCCAGCAGCCCCTCGACAGGGGAGAACTCTGGGGCCAACGTCCTGACTTTC. Its protein product is CASSPSTGENSGANVLTF.

This sequence joins TRBV4-1 and TRBJ1-5; tentatively, D is TRBD1 (6 bases). This CDR3 is built from 19 residues. CDR1 MGHRA and CDR2 YSYEKL come from the germline V gene. With 1 base removed from V and 5 bases from J, the gap between germline ends came to 24 bases. The CDR3 bases are TGCGCCAGCAGCCAAGGACAGGTCCCTATAGTTTTCGACTATCAGCCCCAGCATTTT. This sequence encodes CASSQGQVPIVFDYQPQHF.

V usage is TRBV6-2 or TRBV6-3 and J usage is TRBJ1-1; possibly TRBD1 for D (5 bases). Germline V CDR1 and CDR2: MNHEY, SVGEGT. This CDR3 contains 15 residues. Trimming took 0 bases from V and 1 from J, leaving 9 bases between them. CDR3 residues: CASSYSRGENTEAFF. CDR3 in DNA: TGTGCCAGCAGTTACTCGAGGGGAGAGAACACTGAAGCTTTCTTT.

This chain connects TRBV18 to TRBJ1-5; possible D gene TRBD1, 6 bases. Trimming cost V 3 bases and J 4 bases, with 13 bases left between them. The germline V gene has CDR1 KGHSH and CDR2 LQKENI. The CDR3 sequence is 15 residues long. DNA for the CDR3: TGTGCCAGCTCACCTGGGGCCCAGGGGAATCAGCCCCAGCATTTT. It translates to CASSPGAQGNQPQHF.

The chain combines TRBV4-3 with TRBJ2-1; possibly TRBD1 or TRBD2 for D (7 bases each). Looked up from germline, CDR1 is LGHNA and CDR2 is YSLEER. CDR3 length equals 14 residues. The germline V and J ends were trimmed by 1 base and 9 bases, with 13 bases remaining between them. The CDR3 spells CASSQGEGAGEQFF. CDR3 bases: TGCGCCAGCAGCCAAGGGGAGGGGGCAGGTGAGCAGTTCTTC.

In this sample, this clonotype turned up a few times. The junction differs from germline at one of its ends, possibly a read error. This chain joins TRBV14 and TRBJ2-3; D is undetermined. Germline CDR1 and CDR2: SGHDN and FVKESK. This CDR3 has 16 residues. CDR3 region: CASSEEESFPTDTQYF. Written as DNA, the CDR3 is TGTGCCAGCAGCGAAGAAGAGTCATTCCCCACAGATACGCAGTATTTT.

This clonotype was seen a few times. The CDR3 DNA follows: TGTGCCAGTAGAACCGACAGGGGTAACACTGAAGCTTTCTTT. Its translation is CASRTDRGNTEAFF. This chain uses TRBV6-4 with TRBJ1-1; 8 bases map to TRBD1. V lost 9 bases, J lost 2 bases, and 8 bases stayed unmatched. CDR1 is MRHNA and CDR2 is SNTAGT in the germline V gene. This CDR3 is built from 14 residues.

V is TRBV6-2 or TRBV6-3 and J is TRBJ2-1; no firm D call. Germline lookup yields CDR1 MNHEY and CDR2 SVGEGT. The germline V and J ends were trimmed by 4 bases and 10 bases, with 8 bases remaining between them. CDR3 length equals 11 residues. CDR3: CASSFPGEQFF. The CDR3 region has the DNA TGTGCCAGCAGTTTTCCCGGGGAGCAGTTCTTC.

This clonotype was seen only a few times. This chain uses TRBV7-2 with TRBJ2-3, with D tentatively TRBD1 or TRBD2 (5 bases each). The V and J ends lost 1 base and 5 bases respectively, with 22 bases between them. The CDR3 runs 18 residues. CDR1 and CDR2 (germline): SGHTA, FQGNSA. As DNA, the CDR3 is TGTGCCAGCAGCTTAGACGTTGGGGCGGGCCCAACCGGAGATACGCAGTATTTT. This gives the protein CASSLDVGAGPTGDTQYF. The full variable domain, with the rest looked up from reference TRBV7-2 and TRBJ2-3, is GAGVSQSPSNKVTEKGKDVELRCDPISGHTALYWYRQSLGQGLEFLIYFQGNSAPDKSGLPSDRFSAERTGGSVSTLTIQRTQQEDSAVYLCASSLDVGAGPTGDTQYFGPGTRLTVL.

The V gene is TRBV4-1, the J gene TRBJ2-5; D call uncertain. In germline, CDR1 is MGHRA, CDR2 YSYEKL. This CDR3 region has 17 residues. V lost 1 base and J 2 bases, leaving 17 bases between the germline ends. CDR3 sequence reads: CASSQVHGPSLQETQYF. The CDR3 bases are TGCGCCAGCAGCCAAGTTCACGGACCATCCCTACAAGAGACCCAGTACTTC.

CDR3 residues: CASSEIQAKNIQYF. CDR3 DNA sequence: TGCGCCAGCAGTGAGATCCAAGCCAAAAACATTCAGTACTTC. The genes are TRBV10-2 and TRBJ2-4; no clear D. V gave up 2 bases and J gave up 0 bases, with 5 bases separating them. CDR1 WSHSY and CDR2 SAAADI come from the germline V gene. This CDR3 is built from 14 residues.